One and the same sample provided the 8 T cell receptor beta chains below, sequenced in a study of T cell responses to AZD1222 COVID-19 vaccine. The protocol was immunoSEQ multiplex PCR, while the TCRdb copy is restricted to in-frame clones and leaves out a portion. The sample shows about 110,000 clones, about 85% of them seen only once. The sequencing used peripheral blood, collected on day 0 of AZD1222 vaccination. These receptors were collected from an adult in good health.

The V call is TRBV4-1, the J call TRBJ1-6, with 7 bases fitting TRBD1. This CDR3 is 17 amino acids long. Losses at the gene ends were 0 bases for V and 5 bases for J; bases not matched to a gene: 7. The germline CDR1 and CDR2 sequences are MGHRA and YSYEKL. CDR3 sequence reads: CASSQDPRGTDNSPLHF. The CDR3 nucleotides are TGCGCCAGCAGCCAAGATCCGAGGGGGACAGATAATTCACCCCTCCACTTT.

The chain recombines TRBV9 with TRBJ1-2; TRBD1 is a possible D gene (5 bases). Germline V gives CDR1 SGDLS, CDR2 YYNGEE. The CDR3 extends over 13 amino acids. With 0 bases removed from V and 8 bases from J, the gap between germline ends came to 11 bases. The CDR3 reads CASSVEGIGGYTF. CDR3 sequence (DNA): TGTGCCAGCAGCGTAGAGGGGATAGGCGGCTACACCTTC.

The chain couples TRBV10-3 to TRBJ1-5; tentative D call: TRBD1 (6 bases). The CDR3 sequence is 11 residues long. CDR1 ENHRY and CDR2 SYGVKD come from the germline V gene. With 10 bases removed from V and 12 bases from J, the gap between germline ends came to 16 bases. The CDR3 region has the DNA TGTGCCACGTCCGGGGGCGAGGTCCAGCATTTT. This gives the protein CATSGGEVQHF.

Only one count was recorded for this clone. The CDR3 protein is CASSQEPGGNQPQHF. CDR3 coding DNA: TGCGCCAGCAGCCAAGAACCCGGTGGCAATCAGCCCCAGCATTTT. The gene calls are TRBV4-1 and TRBJ1-5; D is unclear. V lost 0 bases and J lost 2, with 8 bases in between. Germline loops: CDR1 MGHRA, CDR2 YSYEKL. The CDR3 consists of 15 residues.

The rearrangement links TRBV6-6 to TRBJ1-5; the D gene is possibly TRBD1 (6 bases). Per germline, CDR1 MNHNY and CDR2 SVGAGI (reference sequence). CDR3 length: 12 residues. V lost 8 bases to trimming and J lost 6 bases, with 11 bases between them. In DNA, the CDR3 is TGTGCCAGCTCCCAGGGGACTCAGCCCCAGCATTTT. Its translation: CASSQGTQPQHF.

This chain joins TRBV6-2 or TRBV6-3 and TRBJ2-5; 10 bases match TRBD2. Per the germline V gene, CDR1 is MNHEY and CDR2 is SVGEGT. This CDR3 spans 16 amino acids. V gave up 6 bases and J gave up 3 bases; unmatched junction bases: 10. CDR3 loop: CASSLTLTSGEETQYF. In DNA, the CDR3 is TGTGCCAGCAGCCTCACCCTTACTAGCGGGGAAGAGACCCAGTACTTC.

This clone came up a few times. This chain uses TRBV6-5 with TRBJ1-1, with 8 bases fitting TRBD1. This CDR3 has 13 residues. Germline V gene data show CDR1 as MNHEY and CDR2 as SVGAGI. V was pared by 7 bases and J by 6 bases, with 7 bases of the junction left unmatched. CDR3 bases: TGTGCCAGCACTCCAGGGGGCACCTCTGAAGCTTTCTTT. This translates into CASTPGGTSEAFF.

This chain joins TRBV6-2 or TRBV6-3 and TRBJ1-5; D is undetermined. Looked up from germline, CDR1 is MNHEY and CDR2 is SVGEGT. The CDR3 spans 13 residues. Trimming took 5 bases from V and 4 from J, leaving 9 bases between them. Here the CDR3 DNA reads TGTGCCAGCAGTGTTTACAAGAATCAGCCCCAGCATTTT. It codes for CASSVYKNQPQHF.